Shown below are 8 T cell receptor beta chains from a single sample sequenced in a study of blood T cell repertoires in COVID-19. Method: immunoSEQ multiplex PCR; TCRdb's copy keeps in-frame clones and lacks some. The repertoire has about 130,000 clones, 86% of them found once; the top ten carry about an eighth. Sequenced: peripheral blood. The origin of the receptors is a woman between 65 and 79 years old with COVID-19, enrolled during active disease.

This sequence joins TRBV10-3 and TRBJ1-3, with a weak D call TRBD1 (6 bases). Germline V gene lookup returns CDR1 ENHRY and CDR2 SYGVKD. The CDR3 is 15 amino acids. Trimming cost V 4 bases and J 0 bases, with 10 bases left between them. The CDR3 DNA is TGTGCCATCAGTGGCGGGGGGCCCTCTGGAAACACCATATATTTT. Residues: CAISGGGPSGNTIYF.

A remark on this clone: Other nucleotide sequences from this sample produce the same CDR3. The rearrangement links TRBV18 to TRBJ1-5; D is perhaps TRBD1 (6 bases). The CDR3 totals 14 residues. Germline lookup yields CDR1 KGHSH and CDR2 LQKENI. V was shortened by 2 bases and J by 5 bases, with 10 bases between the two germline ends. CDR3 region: CASSPAGADQPQHF. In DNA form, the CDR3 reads TGTGCCAGCTCACCAGCGGGGGCTGATCAGCCCCAGCATTTT.

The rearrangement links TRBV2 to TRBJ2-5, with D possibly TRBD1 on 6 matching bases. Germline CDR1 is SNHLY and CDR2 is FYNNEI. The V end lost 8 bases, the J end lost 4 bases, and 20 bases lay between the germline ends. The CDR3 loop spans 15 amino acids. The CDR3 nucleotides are TGTGCCAGCGCCGAGATCCGGACAGACTCAGAGACCCAGTACTTC. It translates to CASAEIRTDSETQYF. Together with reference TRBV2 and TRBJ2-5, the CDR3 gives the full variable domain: EPEVTQTPSHQVTQMGQEVILRCVPISNHLYFYWYRQILGQKVEFLVSFYNNEISEKSEIFDDQFSVERPDGSNFTLKIRSTKLEDSAMYFCASAEIRTDSETQYFGPGTRLLVL.

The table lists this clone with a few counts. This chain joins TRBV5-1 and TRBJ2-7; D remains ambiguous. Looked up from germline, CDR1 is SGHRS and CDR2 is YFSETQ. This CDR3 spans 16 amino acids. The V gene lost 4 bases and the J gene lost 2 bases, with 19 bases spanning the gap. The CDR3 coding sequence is TGCGCCAGCAGCAAGATCGACGGAGAATCGCCCTACGAGCAGTACTTC. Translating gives CASSKIDGESPYEQYF.

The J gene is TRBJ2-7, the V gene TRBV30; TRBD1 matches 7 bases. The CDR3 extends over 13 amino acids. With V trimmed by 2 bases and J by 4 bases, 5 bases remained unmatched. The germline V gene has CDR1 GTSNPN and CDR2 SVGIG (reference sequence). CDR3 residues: CAWSRDRPYEQYF. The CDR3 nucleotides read TGTGCCTGGAGTCGGGACAGACCGTACGAGCAGTACTTC.

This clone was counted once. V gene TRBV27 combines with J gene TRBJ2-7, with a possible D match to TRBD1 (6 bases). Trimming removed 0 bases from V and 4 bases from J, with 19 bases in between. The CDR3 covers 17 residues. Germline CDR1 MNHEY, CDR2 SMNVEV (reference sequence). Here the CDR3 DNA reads TGTGCCAGCAGTTTATCGAAGGGGACATTCGCAGGTTACGAGCAGTACTTC. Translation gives CASSLSKGTFAGYEQYF.

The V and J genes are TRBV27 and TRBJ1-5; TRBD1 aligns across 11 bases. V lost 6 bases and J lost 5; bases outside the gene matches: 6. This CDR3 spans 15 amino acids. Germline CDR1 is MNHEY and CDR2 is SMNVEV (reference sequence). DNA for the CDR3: TGTGCCAGCAGAAAAGAGGACAGGGGGCATCAGCCCCAGCATTTT. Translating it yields CASRKEDRGHQPQHF.

The CDR3 here is CAIRNGTGGNQPQHF. CDR3 bases: TGTGCCATCAGAAACGGGACAGGGGGCAATCAGCCCCAGCATTTT. The chain employs TRBV10-3 and TRBJ1-5, with 10 bases fitting TRBD1. V lost 6 bases, J lost 2 bases, and 4 bases stayed unmatched. The CDR3 consists of 15 residues. Germline-derived CDR1 and CDR2 are ENHRY and SYGVKD.